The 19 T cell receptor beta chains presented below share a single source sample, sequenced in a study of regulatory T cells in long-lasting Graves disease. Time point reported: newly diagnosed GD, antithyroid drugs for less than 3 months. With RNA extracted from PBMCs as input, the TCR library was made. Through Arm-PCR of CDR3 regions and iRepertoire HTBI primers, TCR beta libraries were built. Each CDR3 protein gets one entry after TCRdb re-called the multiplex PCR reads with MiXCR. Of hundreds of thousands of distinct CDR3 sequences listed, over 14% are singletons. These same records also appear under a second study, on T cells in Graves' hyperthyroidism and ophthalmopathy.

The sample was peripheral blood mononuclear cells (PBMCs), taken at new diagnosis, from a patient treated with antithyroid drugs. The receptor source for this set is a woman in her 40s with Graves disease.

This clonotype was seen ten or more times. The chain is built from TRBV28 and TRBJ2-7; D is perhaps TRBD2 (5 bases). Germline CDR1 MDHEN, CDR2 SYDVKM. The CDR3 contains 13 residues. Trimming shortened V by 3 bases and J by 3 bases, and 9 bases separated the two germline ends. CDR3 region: CASSLRGFYEQYF. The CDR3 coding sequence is TGTGCCAGCAGTTTGAGAGGGTTCTACGAGCAGTACTTC.

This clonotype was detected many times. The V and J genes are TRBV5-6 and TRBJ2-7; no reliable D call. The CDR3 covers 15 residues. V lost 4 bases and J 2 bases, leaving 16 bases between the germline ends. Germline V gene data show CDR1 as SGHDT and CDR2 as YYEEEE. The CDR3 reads CASSPPRQAAYEQYF. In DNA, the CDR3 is TGTGCCAGCAGCCCCCCCAGGCAGGCCGCCTACGAGCAGTACTTC.

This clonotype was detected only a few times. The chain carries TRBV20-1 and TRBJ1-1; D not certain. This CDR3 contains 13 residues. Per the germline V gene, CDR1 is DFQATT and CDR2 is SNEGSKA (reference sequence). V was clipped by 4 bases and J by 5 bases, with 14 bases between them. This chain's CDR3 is CSAILGRGTEAFF. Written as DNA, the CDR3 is TGCAGTGCTATATTAGGGCGAGGGACTGAAGCTTTCTTT.

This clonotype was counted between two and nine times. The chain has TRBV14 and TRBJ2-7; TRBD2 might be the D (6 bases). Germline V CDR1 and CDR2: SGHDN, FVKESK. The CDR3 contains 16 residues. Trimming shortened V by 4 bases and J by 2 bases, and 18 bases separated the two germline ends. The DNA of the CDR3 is TGTGCCAGCAGCCCGACGGGACTCCAGCACCCCTACGAGCAGTACTTC. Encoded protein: CASSPTGLQHPYEQYF.

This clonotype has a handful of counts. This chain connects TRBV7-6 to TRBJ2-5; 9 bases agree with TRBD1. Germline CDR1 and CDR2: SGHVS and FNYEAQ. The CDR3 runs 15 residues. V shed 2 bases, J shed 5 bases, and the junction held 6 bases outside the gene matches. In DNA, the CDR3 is TGTGCCAGCAGCTTATCCGGGACAGGGTGGGAGACCCAGTACTTC. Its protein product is CASSLSGTGWETQYF.

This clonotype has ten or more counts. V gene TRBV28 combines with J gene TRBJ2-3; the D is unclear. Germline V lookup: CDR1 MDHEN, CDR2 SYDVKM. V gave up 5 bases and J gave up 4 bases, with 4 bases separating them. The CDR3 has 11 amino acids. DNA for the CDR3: TGTGCCAGCAGTAAGGCAGATACGCAGTATTTT. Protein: CASSKADTQYF.

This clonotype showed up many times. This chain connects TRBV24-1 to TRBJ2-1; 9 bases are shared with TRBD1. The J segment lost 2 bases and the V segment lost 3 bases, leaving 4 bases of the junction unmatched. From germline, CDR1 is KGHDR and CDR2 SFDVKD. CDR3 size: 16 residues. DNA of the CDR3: TGTGCCACCAGTGATGCGGGACAGGGACCCTACAATGAGCAGTTCTTC. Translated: CATSDAGQGPYNEQFF.

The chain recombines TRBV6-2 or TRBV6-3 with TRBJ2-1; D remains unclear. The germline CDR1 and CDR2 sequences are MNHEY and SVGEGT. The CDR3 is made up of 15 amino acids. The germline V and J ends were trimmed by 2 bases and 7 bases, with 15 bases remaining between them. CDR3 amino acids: CASSYVQSMRNEQFF. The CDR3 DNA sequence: TGTGCCAGCAGTTACGTCCAATCTATGCGAAATGAGCAGTTCTTC.

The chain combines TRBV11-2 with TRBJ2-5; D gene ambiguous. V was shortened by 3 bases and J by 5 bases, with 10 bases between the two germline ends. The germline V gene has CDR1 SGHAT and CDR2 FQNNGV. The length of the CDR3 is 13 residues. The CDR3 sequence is CASSLWGEETQYF. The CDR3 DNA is TGTGCCAGCAGCTTGTGGGGTGAGGAGACCCAGTACTTC. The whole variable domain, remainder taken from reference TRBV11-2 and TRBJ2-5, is EAGVAQSPRYKIIEKRQSVAFWCNPISGHATLYWYQQILGQGPKLLIQFQNNGVVDDSQLPKDRFSAERLKGVDSTLKIQPAKLEDSAVYLCASSLWGEETQYFGPGTRLLVL.

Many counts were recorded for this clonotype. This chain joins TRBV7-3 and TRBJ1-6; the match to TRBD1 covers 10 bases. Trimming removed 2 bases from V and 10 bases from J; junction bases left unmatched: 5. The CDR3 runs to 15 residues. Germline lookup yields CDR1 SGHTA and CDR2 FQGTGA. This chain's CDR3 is CASSLDGTGDSPLHF. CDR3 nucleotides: TGTGCCAGCAGCTTAGACGGGACAGGGGACTCACCCCTCCACTTT.

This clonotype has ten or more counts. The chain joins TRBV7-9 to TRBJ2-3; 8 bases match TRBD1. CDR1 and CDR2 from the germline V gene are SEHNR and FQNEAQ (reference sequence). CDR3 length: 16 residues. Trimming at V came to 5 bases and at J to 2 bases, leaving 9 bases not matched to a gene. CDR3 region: CASSLHTGGNTDTQYF. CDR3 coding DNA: TGTGCCAGCAGCCTACACACAGGGGGGAACACAGATACGCAGTATTTT.

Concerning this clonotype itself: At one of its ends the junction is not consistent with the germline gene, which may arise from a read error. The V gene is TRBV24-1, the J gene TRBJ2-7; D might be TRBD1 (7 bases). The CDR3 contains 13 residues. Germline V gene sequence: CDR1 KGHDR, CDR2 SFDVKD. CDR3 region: CVRGTDHLREQYF. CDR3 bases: TGCGTCCGGGGGACAGACCATCTACGAGAGCAGTACTTC.

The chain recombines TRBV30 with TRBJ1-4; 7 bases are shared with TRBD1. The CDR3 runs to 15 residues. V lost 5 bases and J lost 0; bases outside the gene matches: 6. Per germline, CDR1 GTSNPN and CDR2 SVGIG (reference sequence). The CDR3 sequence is CAWDREAATNEKLFF. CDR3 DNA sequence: TGTGCCTGGGACAGGGAAGCGGCAACTAATGAAAAACTGTTTTTT. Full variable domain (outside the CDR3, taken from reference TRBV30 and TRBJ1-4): SQTIHQWPATLVQPVGSPLSLECTVEGTSNPNLYWYRQAAGRGLQLLFYSVGIGQISSEVPQNLSASRPQDRQFILSSKKLLLSDSGFYLCAWDREAATNEKLFFGSGTQLSVL.

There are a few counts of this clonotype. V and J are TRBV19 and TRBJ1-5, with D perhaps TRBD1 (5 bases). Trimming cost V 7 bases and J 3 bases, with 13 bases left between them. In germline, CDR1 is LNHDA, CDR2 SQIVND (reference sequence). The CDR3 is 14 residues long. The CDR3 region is CASNGGGVNQPQHF. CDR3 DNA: TGTGCCAGTAACGGTGGAGGGGTCAATCAGCCCCAGCATTTT.

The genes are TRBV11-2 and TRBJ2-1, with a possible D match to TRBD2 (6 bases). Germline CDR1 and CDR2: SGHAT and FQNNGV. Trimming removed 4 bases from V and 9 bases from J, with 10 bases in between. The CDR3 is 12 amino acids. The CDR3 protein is CASSSRLVEQFF. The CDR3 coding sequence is TGTGCCAGCAGCTCTAGACTAGTTGAGCAGTTCTTC.

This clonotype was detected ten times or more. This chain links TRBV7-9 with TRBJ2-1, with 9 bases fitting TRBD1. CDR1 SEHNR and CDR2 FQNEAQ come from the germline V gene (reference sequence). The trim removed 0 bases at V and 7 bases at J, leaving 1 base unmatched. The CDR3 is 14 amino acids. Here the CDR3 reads CASSLAGQGNEQFF. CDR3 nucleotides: TGTGCCAGCAGCTTAGCCGGACAGGGGAATGAGCAGTTCTTC.

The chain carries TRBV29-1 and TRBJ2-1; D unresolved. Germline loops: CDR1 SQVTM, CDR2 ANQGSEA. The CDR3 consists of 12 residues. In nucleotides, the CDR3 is TGCAGTCAGACTGGTGAGCTCAATGAGCAGTTCTTC. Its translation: CSQTGELNEQFF.

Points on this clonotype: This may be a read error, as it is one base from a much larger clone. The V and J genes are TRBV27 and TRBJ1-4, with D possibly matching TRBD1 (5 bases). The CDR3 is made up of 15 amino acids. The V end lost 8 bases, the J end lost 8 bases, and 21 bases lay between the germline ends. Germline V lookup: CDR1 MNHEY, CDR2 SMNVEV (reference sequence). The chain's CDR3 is CASGSTRQLTEKLFF. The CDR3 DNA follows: TGTGCCAGCGGTTCCACCCGACAGTTGACCGAAAAACTGTTTTTT.

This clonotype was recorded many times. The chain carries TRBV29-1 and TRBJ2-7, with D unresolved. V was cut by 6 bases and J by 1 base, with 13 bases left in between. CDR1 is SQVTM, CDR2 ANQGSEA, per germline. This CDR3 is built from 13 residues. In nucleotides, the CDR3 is TGCAGCGTCGAATGGGTTGGGTCCTACGAGCAGTACTTC. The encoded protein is CSVEWVGSYEQYF.